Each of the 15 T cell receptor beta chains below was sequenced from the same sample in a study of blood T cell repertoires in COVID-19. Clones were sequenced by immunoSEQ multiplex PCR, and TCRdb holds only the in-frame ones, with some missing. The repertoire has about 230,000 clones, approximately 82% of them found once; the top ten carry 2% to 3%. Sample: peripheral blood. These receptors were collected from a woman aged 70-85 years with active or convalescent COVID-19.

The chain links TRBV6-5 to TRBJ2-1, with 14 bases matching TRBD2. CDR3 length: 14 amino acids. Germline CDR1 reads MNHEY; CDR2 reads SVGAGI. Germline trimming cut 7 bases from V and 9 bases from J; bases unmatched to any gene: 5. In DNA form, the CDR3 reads TGTGCCAGCAAGACTAGCGGGGGGGCTCGTGAGCAGTTCTTC. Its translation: CASKTSGGAREQFF.

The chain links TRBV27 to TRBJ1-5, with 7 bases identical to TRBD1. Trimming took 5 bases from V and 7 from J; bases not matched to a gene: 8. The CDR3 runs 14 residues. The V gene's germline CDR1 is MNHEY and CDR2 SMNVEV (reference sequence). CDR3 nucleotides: TGTGCCAGCAGTCCGCAGGGGGTAGAGCAGCCCCAGCATTTT. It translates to CASSPQGVEQPQHF.

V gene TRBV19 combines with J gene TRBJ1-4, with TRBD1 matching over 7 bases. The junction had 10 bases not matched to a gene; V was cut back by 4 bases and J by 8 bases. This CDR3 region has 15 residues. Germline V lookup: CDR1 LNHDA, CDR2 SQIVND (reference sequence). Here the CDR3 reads CASSRGTGVREKLFF. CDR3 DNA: TGTGCCAGTAGTAGGGGCACAGGGGTAAGAGAAAAACTGTTTTTT. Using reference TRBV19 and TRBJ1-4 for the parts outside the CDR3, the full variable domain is DGGITQSPKYLFRKEGQNVTLSCEQNLNHDAMYWYRQDPGQGLRLIYYSQIVNDFQKGDIAEGYSVSREKKESFPLTVTSAQKNPTAFYLCASSRGTGVREKLFFGSGTQLSVL.

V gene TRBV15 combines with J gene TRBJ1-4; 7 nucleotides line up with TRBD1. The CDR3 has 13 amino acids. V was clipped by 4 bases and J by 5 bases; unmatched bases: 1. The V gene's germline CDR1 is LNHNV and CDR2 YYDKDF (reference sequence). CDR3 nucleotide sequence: TGTGCCACCAGCACGGGACAGAATGAAAAACTGTTTTTT. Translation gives CATSTGQNEKLFF.

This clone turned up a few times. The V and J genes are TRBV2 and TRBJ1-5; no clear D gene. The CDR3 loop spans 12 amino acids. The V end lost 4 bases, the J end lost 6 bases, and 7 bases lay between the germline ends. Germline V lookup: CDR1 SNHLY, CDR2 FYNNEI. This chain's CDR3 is CASSGPGQPQHF. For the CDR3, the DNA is TGTGCCAGCAGTGGACCGGGTCAGCCCCAGCATTTT.

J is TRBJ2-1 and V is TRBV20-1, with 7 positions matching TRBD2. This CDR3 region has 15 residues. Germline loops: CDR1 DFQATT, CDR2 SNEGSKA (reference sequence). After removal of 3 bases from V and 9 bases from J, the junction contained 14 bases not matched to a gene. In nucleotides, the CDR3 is TGCAGTGCTAGTCTCGGCGGGAGAGGGTCCGGTGAGCAGTTCTTC. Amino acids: CSASLGGRGSGEQFF.

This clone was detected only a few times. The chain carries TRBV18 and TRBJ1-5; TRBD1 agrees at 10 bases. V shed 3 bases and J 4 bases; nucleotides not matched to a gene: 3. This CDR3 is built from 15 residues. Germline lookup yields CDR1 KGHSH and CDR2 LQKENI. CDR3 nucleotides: TGTGCCAGCTCACCGGGACAGGGGAAAAATCAGCCCCAGCATTTT. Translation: CASSPGQGKNQPQHF. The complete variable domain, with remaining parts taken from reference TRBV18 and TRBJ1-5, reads NAGVMQNPRHLVRRRGQEARLRCSPMKGHSHVYWYRQLPEEGLKFMVYLQKENIIDESGMPKERFSAEFPKEGPSILRIQQVVRGDSAAYFCASSPGQGKNQPQHFGDGTRLSIL.

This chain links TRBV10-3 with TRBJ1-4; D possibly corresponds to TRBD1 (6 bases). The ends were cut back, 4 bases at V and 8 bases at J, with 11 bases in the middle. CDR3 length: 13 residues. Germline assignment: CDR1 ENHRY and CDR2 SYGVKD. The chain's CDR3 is CAISVGGGEKLFF. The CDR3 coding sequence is TGTGCCATCAGTGTAGGGGGTGGGGAAAAACTGTTTTTT.

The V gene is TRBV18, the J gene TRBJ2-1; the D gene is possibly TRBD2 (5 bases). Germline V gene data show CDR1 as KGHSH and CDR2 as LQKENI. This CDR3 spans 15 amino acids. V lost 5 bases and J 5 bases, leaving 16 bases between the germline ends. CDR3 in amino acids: CASSSFEGANNEQFF. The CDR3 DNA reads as TGTGCCAGCTCATCTTTCGAGGGAGCGAACAATGAGCAGTTCTTC.

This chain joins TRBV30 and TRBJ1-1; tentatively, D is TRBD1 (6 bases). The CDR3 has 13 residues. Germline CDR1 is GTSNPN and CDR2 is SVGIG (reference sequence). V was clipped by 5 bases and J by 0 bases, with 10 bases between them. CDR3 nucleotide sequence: TGTGCCTGGGGCAGGGGTATGAACACTGAAGCTTTCTTT. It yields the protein CAWGRGMNTEAFF.

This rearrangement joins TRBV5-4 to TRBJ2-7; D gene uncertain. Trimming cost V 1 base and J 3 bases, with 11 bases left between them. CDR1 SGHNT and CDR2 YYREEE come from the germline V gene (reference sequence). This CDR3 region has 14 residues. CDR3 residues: CASSLYEFHYEQYF. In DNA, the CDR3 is TGTGCCAGCAGCTTGTATGAGTTTCACTACGAGCAGTACTTC. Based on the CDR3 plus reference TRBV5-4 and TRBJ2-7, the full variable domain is ETGVTQSPTHLIKTRGQQVTLRCSSQSGHNTVSWYQQALGQGPQFIFQYYREEENGRGNFPPRFSGLQFPNYSSELNVNALELDDSALYLCASSLYEFHYEQYFGPGTRLTVT.

As DNA, the CDR3 is TGTGCCAGCAGCCAAGATCTTGACGGGAATGGCTACACCTTC. Its protein is CASSQDLDGNGYTF. J is TRBJ1-2 and V is TRBV3-1 (or the pseudogene TRBV3-2); D gene unclear. V was shortened by 0 bases and J by 6 bases, with 11 bases between the two germline ends. CDR1 is LGHDT and CDR2 is YNNKEL in the germline V gene (reference sequence). This CDR3 has 14 residues.

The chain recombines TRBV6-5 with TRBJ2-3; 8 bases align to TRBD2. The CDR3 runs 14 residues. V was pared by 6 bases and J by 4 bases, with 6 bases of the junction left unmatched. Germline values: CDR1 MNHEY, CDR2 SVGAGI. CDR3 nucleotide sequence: TGTGCCAGCAGGCCGGGACTAGTCGCAGATACGCAGTATTTT. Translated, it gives CASRPGLVADTQYF.

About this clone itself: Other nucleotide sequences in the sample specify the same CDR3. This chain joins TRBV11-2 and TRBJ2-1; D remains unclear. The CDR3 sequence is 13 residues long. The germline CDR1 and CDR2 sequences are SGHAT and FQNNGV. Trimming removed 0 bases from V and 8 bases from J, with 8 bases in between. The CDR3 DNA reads TGTGCCAGCAGCTTAGAGAGAGAGGATGAGCAGTTCTTC. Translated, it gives CASSLEREDEQFF.

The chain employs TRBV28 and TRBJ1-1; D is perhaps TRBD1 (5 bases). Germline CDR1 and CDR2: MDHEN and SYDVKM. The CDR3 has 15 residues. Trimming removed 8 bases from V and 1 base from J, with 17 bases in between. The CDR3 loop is CASWAALGRNTEAFF. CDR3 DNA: TGTGCCAGCTGGGCCGCATTGGGGCGGAACACTGAAGCTTTCTTT.